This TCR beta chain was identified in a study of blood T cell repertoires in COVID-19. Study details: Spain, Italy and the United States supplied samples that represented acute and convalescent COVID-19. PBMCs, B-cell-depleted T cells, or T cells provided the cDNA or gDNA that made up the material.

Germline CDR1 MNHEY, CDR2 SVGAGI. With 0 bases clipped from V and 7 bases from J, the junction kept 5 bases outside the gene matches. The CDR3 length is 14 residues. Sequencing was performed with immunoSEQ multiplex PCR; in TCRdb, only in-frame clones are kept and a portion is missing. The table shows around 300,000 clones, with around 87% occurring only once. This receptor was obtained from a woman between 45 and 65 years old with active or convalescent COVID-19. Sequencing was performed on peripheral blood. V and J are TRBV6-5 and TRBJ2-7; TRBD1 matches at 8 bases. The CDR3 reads CASSYSQGAWEQYF. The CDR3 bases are TGTGCCAGCAGTTACTCGCAGGGGGCGTGGGAGCAGTACTTC.